This T cell receptor beta chain was profiled in a study of vaccination and CD4 T cells after COVID-19 (dated by TCRdb to between 2022 and 2023). About the investigation overall: Convalescent patients had a positive SARS-CoV-2 result on nasal swab PCR, and of these patients, several had mild disease and one had severe disease. In the convalescent cohort there were six males and four females, among whom were two Hispanic individuals, seven Caucasians, two Asians and one multiracial person. Participants got two doses of the Pfizer-BioNTech BNT162b2 vaccine (n=8) or two doses of the Moderna mRNA-1273 vaccine (n=2). Post-COVID blood samples from convalescent patients were collected a median of about 100 days after diagnosis, with a range of about 30 to 170 days. Post-vaccine blood samples were collected a median of approximately 72 days after the second vaccine dose, ranging from roughly 12 to 250 days. Overlapping spike peptide pools from SARS-CoV-2 and from the common cold coronaviruses HCoV-NL63, HCoV-OC43 and HCoV-229E were used as culture stimuli. As controls, cultures received a CEFX viral epitope pool (the positive control), an HIV-1 Nef peptide pool (the negative control), or no peptide at all. In nine to eleven COVID-19 convalescent patients and a handful of infection-naive healthy vaccine recipients, researchers compared the spike-specific CD4+ TCR repertoire from before mRNA vaccination with the repertoire from after. The study at large found these results: Nearly all vaccine-specific clones in convalescent patients (304 of 307) were mono-reactive for SARS-CoV-2 spike rather than cross-reactive with common cold coronaviruses. Relatively few convalescent patients were included in the study, and early timepoints after natural infection were not analyzed. The median number of SARS-CoV-2-reactive clonotypes rose from roughly 20 after infection to some 37 after vaccination, but the change was not significant. Among convalescent patients, a median about 86% of the SARS-CoV-2-reactive clones seen after vaccination appeared only after vaccination, which suggests priming specific to the vaccine.

V loses 6 bases of germline sequence and J loses 3 bases, and the interval between the two ends is 11 bases. The germline V gene (reference sequence) yields DFQATT for CDR1 and SNEGSKA for CDR2. There are 12 amino acids in the CDR3, from cysteine to phenylalanine inclusive. Only the CDR3 DNA stays, 36 bases, in frame from base 1. The sample's treatment or condition, from its label and the paper: roughly ten-day PBMC culture with coronavirus spike peptide pools or control peptides (ViraFEST assay). To expand antigen-specific T cells with peptide pools and then pick out the expanded clonotypes through TCR sequencing, the study relied on the ViraFEST assay. The convalescent patients' positive SARS-CoV-2 PCR tests were from March to December 2020, which was before the Alpha, Beta and Delta variants emerged in the United States. Each well held about 1.8 million PBMCs cultured with roughly 10 ug/ml peptide pools in IMDM containing around 5% human AB serum and around 9 IU/ml IL-2. On days 3 and 7, half of the culture medium was replaced with fresh IL-2-containing medium. CD4+ T cells were isolated after less than twelve days of culture through negative selection using the EasySep CD4+ T cell isolation kit. Ficoll-Paque Plus gradient centrifugation was used to isolate PBMCs from whole blood, and the isolated PBMCs were then either used fresh or cryopreserved at -140C. Each culture condition was generally run in triplicate wells.

Libraries were prepared through PCR. At the Johns Hopkins FTIC core, DNA from the cultured CD4+ T cells underwent TCR sequencing with the Oncomine TCR Beta short-read assay. The QIAamp micro DNA kit was used to extract genomic DNA from the cultured CD4+ T cells. Oncomine TCR Beta libraries made from cultured CD4+ T cells were pooled using unique dual indexes and sequenced on an Illumina iSeq 100. Under the source paper's analysis protocol: Non-productive sequences were removed, and CDR3s not starting with C, not ending with F or W, or shorter than 7 amino acids were discarded. Antigen-specific clonotypes were identified using the MANAFEST web application through comparison of peptide-stimulated wells with reference and other culture wells. An FDR below 0.05, an odds ratio above 5, and a productive frequency above 0.1% in at least two of three replicate wells were required for clones to be considered positive. A clonotype counted as cross-reactive if it showed significant expansion both in the SARS-CoV-2 spike wells and in at least one common cold coronavirus spike condition. Levenshtein distances (stringdist) and unrooted phylogenetic trees (ape) in R version 3.6.1 were used to assess CDR3 homology. TCRdb reprocessed the public reads (quality trimming at Q25 with fastp, clone calling with MiXCR) and kept in-frame beta chains. For every CDR3 protein sequence, its rows merge into one entry that carries the most common genes and DNA. These V and J calls derive from TCRdb rather than the authors' analysis. Here the sample has around 10,000 distinct CDR3 sequences; around 58% occur a single time. Around 31% of the sample goes to the ten largest clones.

This clonotype was picked up a small number of times. There is no known antigen for this receptor. Base quality data are lacking; no much larger clone is found one base away. This chain is built from TRBV20-1 and TRBJ2-5; the D segment could be TRBD1, given 6 matching bases. Source material: CD4+ T cells from blood, cultured in vitro. The sequence came from a human donor who had recovered from COVID-19. The CDR3 is CSASGDKETQYF. In nucleotides, the sequence is TGCAGTGCGTCCGGGGACAAAGAGACCCAGTACTTC.